One T cell receptor (beta chain) is described in this entry. Its antigen is undetermined. One end of the junction does not line up with germline, which may come from a read error. All three twin pairs grew up together with likely shared infections and vaccines. TCRdb analysed the 5' RACE reads with MiXCR anew, one entry per CDR3 protein. This sample yields hundreds of thousands of distinct CDR3 sequences, of which roughly 30% are seen a single time; 5.5% to 7% belongs to the top ten. The sample comes from a study of identical twins' blood T cells. The CDR3 consists of 15 residues. Per the germline V gene, CDR1 is SGHAT and CDR2 is FQNNGV. General study points: Mainly, cloneset size products determined shared clonotypes, twins included.

The sample taken for sequencing was PBMCs. The receptor's source is a woman between 18 and 50 years old in good health. This chain uses TRBV11-2 with TRBJ1-2; a possible D gene is TRBD1 (5 bases). The CDR3 spells CASSLLWGSNYGYDF. The CDR3 DNA sequence: TGTGCCAGCAGCTTACTCTGGGGCAGCAACTATGGCTACGACTTC.